Listed here are 2 T cell receptor beta chains from one sample, sequenced in a study of post-analysis software for immune sequencing data. cDNA libraries of TCR beta carried unique molecular identifiers. MiXCR, run by TCRdb on the PCR reads, gives a single entry per CDR3 protein. This sample has under 200,000 distinct CDR3 sequences, with 29% found just once. Study conclusions and caveats: About five TRBV segments, including TRBV5-6, TRBV5-1 and TRBV20-1, were more frequent in patients than controls.

Antigen specificity for these receptors is unknown. The sequencing sample was made of blood. The receptors shown here come from a girl aged 2-17 years with multiple sclerosis.

As concerns this clonotype: A clone one base away is much larger, so this may be a read error. The V and J genes are TRBV5-1 and TRBJ2-7; D is possibly TRBD1 (5 bases). Germline CDR1 and CDR2: SGHRS and YFSETQ. The CDR3 extends over 14 amino acids. The chain's CDR3 is CTSSTSGPPYEQYF. The CDR3, as DNA: TGCACCAGCAGCACTTCAGGGCCTCCCTACGAGCAGTACTTC.

This clonotype was detected ten times or more. This chain joins TRBV28 and TRBJ2-7, with TRBD1 matching over 7 bases. This CDR3 comprises 15 residues. The J segment lost 3 bases and the V segment lost 5 bases, leaving 10 bases of the junction unmatched. Germline V gives CDR1 MDHEN, CDR2 SYDVKM. The CDR3 region has the DNA TGTGCCAGCAGTGCGAACAGGGGCTATTTCTACGAGCAGTACTTC. This sequence encodes CASSANRGYFYEQYF.